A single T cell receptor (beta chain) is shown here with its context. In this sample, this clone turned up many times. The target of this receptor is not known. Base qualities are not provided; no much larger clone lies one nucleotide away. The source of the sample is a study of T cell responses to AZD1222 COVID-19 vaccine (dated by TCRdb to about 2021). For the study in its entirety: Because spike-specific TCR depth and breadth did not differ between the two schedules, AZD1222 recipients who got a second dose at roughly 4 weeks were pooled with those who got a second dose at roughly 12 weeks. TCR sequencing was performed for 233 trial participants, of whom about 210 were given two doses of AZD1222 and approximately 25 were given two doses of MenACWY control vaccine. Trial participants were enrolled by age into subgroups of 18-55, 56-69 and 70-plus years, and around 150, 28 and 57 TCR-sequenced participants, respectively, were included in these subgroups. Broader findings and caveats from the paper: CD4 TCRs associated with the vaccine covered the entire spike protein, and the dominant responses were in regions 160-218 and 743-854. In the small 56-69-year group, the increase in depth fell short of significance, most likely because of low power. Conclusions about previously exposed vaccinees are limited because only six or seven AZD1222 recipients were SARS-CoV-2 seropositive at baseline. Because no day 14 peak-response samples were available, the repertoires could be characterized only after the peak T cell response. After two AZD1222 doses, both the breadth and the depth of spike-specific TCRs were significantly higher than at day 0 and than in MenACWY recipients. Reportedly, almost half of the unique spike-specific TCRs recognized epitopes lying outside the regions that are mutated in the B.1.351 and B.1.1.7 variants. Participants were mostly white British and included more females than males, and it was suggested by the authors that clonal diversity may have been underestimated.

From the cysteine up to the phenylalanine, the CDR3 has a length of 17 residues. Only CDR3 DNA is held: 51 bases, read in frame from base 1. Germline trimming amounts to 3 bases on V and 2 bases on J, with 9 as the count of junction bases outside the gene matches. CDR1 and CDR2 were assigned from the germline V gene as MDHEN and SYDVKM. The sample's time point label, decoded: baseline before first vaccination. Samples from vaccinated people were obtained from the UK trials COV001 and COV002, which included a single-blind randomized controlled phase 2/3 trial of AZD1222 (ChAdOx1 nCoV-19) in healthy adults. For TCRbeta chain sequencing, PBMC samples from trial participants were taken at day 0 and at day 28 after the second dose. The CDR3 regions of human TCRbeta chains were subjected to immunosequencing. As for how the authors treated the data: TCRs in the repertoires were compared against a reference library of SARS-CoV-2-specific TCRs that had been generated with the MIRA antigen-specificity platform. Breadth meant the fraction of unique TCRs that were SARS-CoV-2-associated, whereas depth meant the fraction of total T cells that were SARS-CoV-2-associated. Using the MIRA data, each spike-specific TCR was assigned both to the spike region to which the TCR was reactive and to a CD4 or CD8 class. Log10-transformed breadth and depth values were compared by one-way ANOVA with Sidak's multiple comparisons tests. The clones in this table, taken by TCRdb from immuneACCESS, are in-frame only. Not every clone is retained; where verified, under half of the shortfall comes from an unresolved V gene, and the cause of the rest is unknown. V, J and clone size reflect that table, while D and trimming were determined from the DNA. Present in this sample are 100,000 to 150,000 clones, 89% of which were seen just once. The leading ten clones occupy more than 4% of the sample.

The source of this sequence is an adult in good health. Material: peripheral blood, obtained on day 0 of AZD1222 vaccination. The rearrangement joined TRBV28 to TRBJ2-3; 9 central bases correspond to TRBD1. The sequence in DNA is TGTGCCAGCAGTTTGCTGACCGGGACAGGGCACACAGATACGCAGTATTTT. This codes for CASSLLTGTGHTDTQYF.